This T cell receptor (beta chain) appears in the sequencing data of a study of vaccination effects on CD4 cells after COVID-19. The overall study: A density of fewer than 2.5 million PBMC per well was used; these cells were cultured with 10 IU/ml IL-2 and around 10 ug/ml peptides.

Culture proceeded for under twelve days, and CD4+ T cells were then isolated. BNT162b2 vaccine or mRNA-1273 vaccine was given to participants in two doses. The authors exchanged half the medium for IL-2 medium on days 3 and 7. With respect to this clone: Its antigen is not identified.

Measured with immunoSEQ multiplex PCR; TCRdb has only the in-frame clones, and not every one. Altogether about 73,000 clones are present, roughly 73% being singletons, with the ten largest covering approximately 2.2%. Sequenced here: CD4+ T cells from PBMCs cultured without peptide, sampled after COVID-19 vaccination. The source is a human donor who received a COVID-19 vaccine.

In DNA, the CDR3 is TGCGCCAGCAGCGGAACAGCCAGCCTTGGCGGGGAGCTGTTTTTT. Protein: CASSGTASLGGELFF. This rearrangement joins TRBV5-1 to TRBJ2-2; D not certain. The germline V gene has CDR1 SGHRS and CDR2 YFSETQ. There are 15 residues in the CDR3. The V end was cut by 4 bases, the J end by 7 bases, with 17 bases between. The full variable domain, its missing parts supplied by reference TRBV5-1 and TRBJ2-2, is KAGVTQTPRYLIKTRGQQVTLSCSPISGHRSVSWYQQTPGQGLQFLFEYFSETQRNKGNFPGRFSGRQFSNSRSEMNVSTLELGDSALYLCASSGTASLGGELFFGEGSRLTVL.